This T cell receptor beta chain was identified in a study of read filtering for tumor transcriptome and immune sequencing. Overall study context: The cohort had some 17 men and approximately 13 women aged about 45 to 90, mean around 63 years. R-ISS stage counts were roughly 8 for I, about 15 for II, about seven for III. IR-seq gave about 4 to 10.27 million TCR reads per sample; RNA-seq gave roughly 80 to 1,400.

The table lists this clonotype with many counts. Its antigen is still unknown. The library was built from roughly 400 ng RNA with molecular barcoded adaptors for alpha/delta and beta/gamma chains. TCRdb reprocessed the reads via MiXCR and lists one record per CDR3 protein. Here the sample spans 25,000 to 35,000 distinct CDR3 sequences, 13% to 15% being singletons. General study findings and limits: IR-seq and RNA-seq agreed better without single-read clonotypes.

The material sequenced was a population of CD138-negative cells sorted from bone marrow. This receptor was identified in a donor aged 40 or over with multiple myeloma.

CDR3: CASRNPDRACIGGNQPQHF. CDR3 DNA: TGCGCCAGCAGGAATCCCGACAGGGCCTGCATAGGGGGCAATCAGCCCCAGCATTTT. The chain employs TRBV23-1 and TRBJ1-5; 7 bases map to TRBD1. TRBV23-1 is designated an ORF whose function remains uncertain. This CDR3 is 19 amino acids long. Trimming took 6 bases from V and 2 from J; bases not matched to a gene: 19.